One and the same sample provided the 16 T cell receptor beta chains below, sequenced in a study of blood T cell repertoires in COVID-19. TCRdb's table, derived via immunoSEQ multiplex PCR, lists solely in-frame clones and lacks some. The top ten hold about 1.5% of the sample, which has about 140,000 clones, over 85% seen once. Sequencing was performed on peripheral blood. Source of these receptors: a human donor in a cohort sampled during active COVID-19.

The chain has TRBV5-1 and TRBJ1-1; D is ambiguous. Trimming removed 4 bases at V and 3 bases at J, with 22 bases between. Germline values: CDR1 SGHRS, CDR2 YFSETQ. The CDR3 extends over 17 amino acids. CDR3 protein: CASSVSAGSGSHTEAFF. The CDR3 region has the DNA TGCGCCAGCAGCGTAAGTGCGGGGTCTGGGAGTCACACTGAAGCTTTCTTT. The whole variable domain, remainder taken from reference TRBV5-1 and TRBJ1-1, is KAGVTQTPRYLIKTRGQQVTLSCSPISGHRSVSWYQQTPGQGLQFLFEYFSETQRNKGNFPGRFSGRQFSNSRSEMNVSTLELGDSALYLCASSVSAGSGSHTEAFFGQGTRLTVV.

The CDR3 DNA is TGCGCCAGCAGTTCAGTTCCGGGAGTGAACACTGAAGCTTTCTTT. Translated, it gives CASSSVPGVNTEAFF. The rearrangement links TRBV5-1 to TRBJ1-1; D gene uncertain. CDR1 is SGHRS and CDR2 is YFSETQ in the germline V gene. CDR3 length equals 15 residues. The V end was cut by 5 bases, the J end by 0 bases, with 14 bases between.

CDR3 sequence: CAISDDSGGTNEKLFF. The CDR3 DNA is TGTGCCATCAGTGACGACTCAGGGGGAACTAATGAAAAACTGTTTTTT. V usage is TRBV10-3 and J usage is TRBJ1-4; 7 nucleotides align to TRBD1. CDR3 length: 16 residues. The V segment lost 3 bases and the J segment 1 base; nucleotides outside the gene matches: 5. The germline V gene has CDR1 ENHRY and CDR2 SYGVKD.

Here the CDR3 DNA reads TGTGCCAGTAGTATCAGGGAACATCAGCCCCAGCATTTT. Its protein is CASSIREHQPQHF. The chain couples TRBV19 to TRBJ1-5; D might be TRBD1 (5 bases). The CDR3 length is 13 residues. Germline CDR1 LNHDA, CDR2 SQIVND (reference sequence). Trimming removed 3 bases from V and 5 bases from J, with 8 bases in between.

This chain connects TRBV11-2 to TRBJ2-5; 11 nucleotides line up with TRBD1. The CDR3 spans 16 residues. The germline V gene encodes CDR1 SGHAT and CDR2 FQNNGV. Germline trimming cut 5 bases from V and 4 bases from J; bases unmatched to any gene: 9. This CDR3 reads CASSKGGQGARETQYF. For the CDR3, the DNA is TGTGCCAGCAGCAAAGGAGGACAGGGGGCGAGAGAGACCCAGTACTTC.

V usage is TRBV4-1 and J usage is TRBJ1-4; D is uncertain. The CDR3 contains 15 residues. CDR1 is MGHRA, CDR2 YSYEKL, per germline. V was cut by 0 bases and J by 8 bases, with 13 bases left in between. The CDR3 here is CASSQEARSNEKLFF. CDR3 nucleotide sequence: TGCGCCAGCAGCCAAGAGGCCAGATCCAACGAAAAACTGTTTTTT.

This chain connects TRBV29-1 to TRBJ1-2; D might be TRBD1 (6 bases). CDR1 SQVTM and CDR2 ANQGSEA come from the germline V gene. Trimming left V 4 bases short and J 2 bases short, with 11 bases between. This CDR3 region has 13 residues. For the CDR3, the DNA is TGCAGCGTTGGCAGGGGCGGAAACTATGGCTACACCTTC. It specifies CSVGRGGNYGYTF.

The chain joins TRBV6-5 to TRBJ1-2; D not resolved. V lost 10 bases and J 5 bases, leaving 17 bases between the germline ends. Germline loops: CDR1 MNHEY, CDR2 SVGAGI. This CDR3 contains 13 residues. In DNA, the CDR3 is TGTGCCACCGCGTCGAGGATAGGATATGGCTACACCTTC. This sequence encodes CATASRIGYGYTF.

The chain uses TRBV3-1 (or the pseudogene TRBV3-2) and TRBJ1-1; D is possibly TRBD1 (6 bases). Looked up from germline, CDR1 is LGHDT and CDR2 is YNNKEL (reference sequence). The V end lost 1 base, the J end lost 6 bases, and 9 bases lay between the germline ends. This CDR3 has 13 residues. CDR3 loop: CASSQVGQPEAFF. The CDR3 nucleotides read TGTGCCAGCAGCCAAGTTGGACAGCCTGAAGCTTTCTTT.

The rearrangement joins TRBV7-8 to TRBJ1-2; 8 bases agree with TRBD1. CDR1 is SGHVS, CDR2 FQNEAQ, per germline. J lost 4 bases, V lost 5 bases, and 6 bases had no gene match. The CDR3 totals 14 residues. CDR3 in DNA: TGTGCCAGCAGCAAGGACAGGGTTCTCTATGGCTACACCTTC. Protein sequence: CASSKDRVLYGYTF. The full variable domain, completed using reference TRBV7-8 and TRBJ1-2, is GAGVSQSPRYKVAKRGQDVALRCDPISGHVSLFWYQQALGQGPEFLTYFQNEAQLDKSGLPSDRFFAERPEGSVSTLKIQRTQQEDSAVYLCASSKDRVLYGYTFGSGTRLTVV.

CDR3 nucleotide sequence: TGTGCCAGCAGTAATAAAAAACGGAGGAATGAGCAGTTCTTC. It specifies CASSNKKRRNEQFF. This chain joins TRBV7-7 and TRBJ2-1; perhaps TRBD2 as D (5 bases). The CDR3 is made up of 14 amino acids. V was pared by 6 bases and J by 7 bases, with 16 bases between. Germline V gene sequence: CDR1 SSHAT, CDR2 FNYEAQ (reference sequence).

The chain carries TRBV5-1 and TRBJ2-5; 14 bases fit TRBD2. The ends lost 0 bases at V and 3 bases at J; junction bases unmatched: 7. The germline V gene has CDR1 SGHRS and CDR2 YFSETQ. The CDR3 totals 18 residues. The CDR3 sequence is CASSLVPRLAGGEETQYF. Written as DNA, the CDR3 is TGCGCCAGCAGCTTGGTGCCCCGACTAGCGGGGGGGGAAGAGACCCAGTACTTC.

The chain links TRBV7-6 to TRBJ1-5; D is perhaps TRBD1 (6 bases). Looked up from germline, CDR1 is SGHVS and CDR2 is FNYEAQ. Deletions cut 5 bases from V and 3 bases from J, with 17 bases between. The CDR3 extends over 16 amino acids. CDR3 protein: CASSPGAGANNQPQHF. For the CDR3, the DNA is TGTGCCAGCAGCCCCGGTGCAGGGGCTAACAATCAGCCCCAGCATTTT.

This clone has just one count. The V and J genes are TRBV7-2 and TRBJ2-1, with TRBD1 matching over 7 bases. Germline trimming cut 3 bases from V and 9 bases from J; bases unmatched to any gene: 17. Germline CDR1 reads SGHTA; CDR2 reads FQGNSA. The CDR3 sequence is 17 residues long. CDR3 sequence reads: CASSLKTPGQQNREQFF. The CDR3 nucleotides are TGTGCCAGCAGCTTGAAAACACCGGGACAGCAAAACCGTGAGCAGTTCTTC.

The sample holds one count of this clone. This chain uses TRBV6-1 with TRBJ1-5; D gene unclear. Trimming took off 2 bases at V and 5 bases at J, with 13 bases between the two ends. The length of the CDR3 is 15 residues. Germline V gives CDR1 MNHNS, CDR2 SASEGT. The CDR3: CASSERRQEYQPQHF. For the CDR3, the DNA is TGTGCCAGCAGTGAACGGAGGCAGGAGTATCAGCCCCAGCATTTT.

V and J are TRBV2 and TRBJ2-2; 7 nucleotides agree with TRBD1. Trimming took 3 bases from V and 7 from J; bases not matched to a gene: 2. The CDR3 is made up of 13 amino acids. Germline V lookup: CDR1 SNHLY, CDR2 FYNNEI. The CDR3 protein is CASSDRGNGELFF. The CDR3 DNA reads as TGTGCCAGCAGTGACAGGGGGAACGGGGAGCTGTTTTTT.